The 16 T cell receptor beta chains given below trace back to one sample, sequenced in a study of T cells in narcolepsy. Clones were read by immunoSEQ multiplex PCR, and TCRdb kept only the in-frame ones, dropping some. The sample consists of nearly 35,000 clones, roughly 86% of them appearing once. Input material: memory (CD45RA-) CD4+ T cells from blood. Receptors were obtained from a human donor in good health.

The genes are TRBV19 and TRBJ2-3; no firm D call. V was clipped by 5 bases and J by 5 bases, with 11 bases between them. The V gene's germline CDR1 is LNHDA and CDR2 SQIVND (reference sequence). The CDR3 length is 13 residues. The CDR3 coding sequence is TGTGCCAGTAGTGAGCTCTATGGAGATACGCAGTATTTT. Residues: CASSELYGDTQYF.

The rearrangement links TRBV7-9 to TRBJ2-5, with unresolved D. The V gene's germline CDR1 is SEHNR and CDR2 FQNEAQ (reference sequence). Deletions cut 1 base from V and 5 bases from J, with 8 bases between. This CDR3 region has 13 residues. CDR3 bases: TGTGCCAGCAGCTTAGTAGGAGCGGAGACCCAGTACTTC. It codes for CASSLVGAETQYF. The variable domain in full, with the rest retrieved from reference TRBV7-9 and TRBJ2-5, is DTGVSQNPRHKITKRGQNVTFRCDPISEHNRLYWYRQTLGQGPEFLTYFQNEAQLEKSRLLSDRFSAERPKGSFSTLEIQRTEQGDSAMYLCASSLVGAETQYFGPGTRLLVL.

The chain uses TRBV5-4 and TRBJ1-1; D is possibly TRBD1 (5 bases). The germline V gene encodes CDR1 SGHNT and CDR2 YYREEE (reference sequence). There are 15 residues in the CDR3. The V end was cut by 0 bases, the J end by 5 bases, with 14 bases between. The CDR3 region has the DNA TGTGCCAGCAGCTTGGGGCGTGGGGCGGGGACTGAAGCTTTCTTT. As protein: CASSLGRGAGTEAFF. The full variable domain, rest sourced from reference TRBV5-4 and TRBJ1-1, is ETGVTQSPTHLIKTRGQQVTLRCSSQSGHNTVSWYQQALGQGPQFIFQYYREEENGRGNFPPRFSGLQFPNYSSELNVNALELDDSALYLCASSLGRGAGTEAFFGQGTRLTVV.

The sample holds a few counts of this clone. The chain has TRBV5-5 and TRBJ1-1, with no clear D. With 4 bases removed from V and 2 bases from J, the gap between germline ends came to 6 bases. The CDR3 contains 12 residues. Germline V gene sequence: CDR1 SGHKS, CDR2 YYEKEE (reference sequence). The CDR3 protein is CASSRTNTEAFF. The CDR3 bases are TGTGCCAGCAGCCGAACAAACACTGAAGCTTTCTTT. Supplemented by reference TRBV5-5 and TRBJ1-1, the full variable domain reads DAGVTQSPTHLIKTRGQQVTLRCSPISGHKSVSWYQQVLGQGPQFIFQYYEKEERGRGNFPDRFSARQFPNYSSELNVNALLLGDSALYLCASSRTNTEAFFGQGTRLTVV.

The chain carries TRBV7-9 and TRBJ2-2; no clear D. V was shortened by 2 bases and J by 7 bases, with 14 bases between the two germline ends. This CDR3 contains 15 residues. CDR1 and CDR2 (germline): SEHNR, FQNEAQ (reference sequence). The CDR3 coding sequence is TGTGCCAGCAGCTTACTCCCAGTGCAGCACGGGGAGCTGTTTTTT. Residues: CASSLLPVQHGELFF.

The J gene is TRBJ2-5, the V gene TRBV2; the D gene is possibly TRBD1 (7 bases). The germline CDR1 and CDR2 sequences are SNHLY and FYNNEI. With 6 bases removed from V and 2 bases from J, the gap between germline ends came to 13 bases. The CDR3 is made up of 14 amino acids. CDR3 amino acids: CASSTRGAQETQYF. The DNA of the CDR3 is TGTGCCAGCAGCACCAGGGGGGCTCAAGAGACCCAGTACTTC.

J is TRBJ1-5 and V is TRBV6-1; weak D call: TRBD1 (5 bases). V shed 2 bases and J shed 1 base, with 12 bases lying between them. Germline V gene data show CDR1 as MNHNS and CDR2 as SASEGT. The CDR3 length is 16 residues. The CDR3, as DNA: TGTGCCAGCAGTGAAAACAGGATAGGGAGCAATCAGCCCCAGCATTTT. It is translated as CASSENRIGSNQPQHF.

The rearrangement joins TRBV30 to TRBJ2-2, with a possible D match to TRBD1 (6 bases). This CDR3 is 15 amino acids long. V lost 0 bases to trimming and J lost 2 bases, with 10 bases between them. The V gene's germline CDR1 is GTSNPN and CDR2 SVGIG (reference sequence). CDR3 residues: CAWSVGASNTGELFF. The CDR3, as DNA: TGTGCCTGGAGTGTGGGGGCGAGTAACACCGGGGAGCTGTTTTTT.

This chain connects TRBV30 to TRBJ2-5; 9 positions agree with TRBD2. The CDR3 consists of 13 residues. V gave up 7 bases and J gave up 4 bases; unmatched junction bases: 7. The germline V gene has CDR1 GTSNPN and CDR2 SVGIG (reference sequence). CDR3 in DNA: TGTGCCTACGAGACTAGCGGAGCAGAGACCCAGTACTTC. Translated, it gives CAYETSGAETQYF. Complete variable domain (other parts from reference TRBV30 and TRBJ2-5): SQTIHQWPATLVQPVGSPLSLECTVEGTSNPNLYWYRQAAGRGLQLLFYSVGIGQISSEVPQNLSASRPQDRQFILSSKKLLLSDSGFYLCAYETSGAETQYFGPGTRLLVL.

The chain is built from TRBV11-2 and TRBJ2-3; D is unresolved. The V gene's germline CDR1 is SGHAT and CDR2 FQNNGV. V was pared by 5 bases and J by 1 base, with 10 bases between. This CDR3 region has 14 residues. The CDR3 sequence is CASSQLTRTDTQYF. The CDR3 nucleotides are TGTGCCAGCAGCCAGCTGACTCGCACAGATACGCAGTATTTT.

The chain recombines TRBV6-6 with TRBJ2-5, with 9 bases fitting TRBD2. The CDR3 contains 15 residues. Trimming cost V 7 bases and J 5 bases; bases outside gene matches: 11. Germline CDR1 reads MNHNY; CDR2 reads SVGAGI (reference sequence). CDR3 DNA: TGTGCCAGCAAGGCGGGGGGGCCCCCCCGGGAGACCCAGTACTTC. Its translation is CASKAGGPPRETQYF.

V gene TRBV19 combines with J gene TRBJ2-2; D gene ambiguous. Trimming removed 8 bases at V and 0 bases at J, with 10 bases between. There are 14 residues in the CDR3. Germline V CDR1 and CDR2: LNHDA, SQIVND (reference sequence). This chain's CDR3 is CASLSAPNTGELFF. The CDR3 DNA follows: TGTGCCAGTCTCTCAGCCCCGAACACCGGGGAGCTGTTTTTT.

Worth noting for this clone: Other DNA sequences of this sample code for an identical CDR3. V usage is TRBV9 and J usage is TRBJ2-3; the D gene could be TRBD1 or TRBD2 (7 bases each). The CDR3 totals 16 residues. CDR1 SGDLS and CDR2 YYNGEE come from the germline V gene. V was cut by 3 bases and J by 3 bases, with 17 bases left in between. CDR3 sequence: CASSAGGAVRTDTQYF. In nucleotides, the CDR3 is TGTGCCAGCAGCGCAGGGGGGGCCGTAAGAACAGATACGCAGTATTTT.

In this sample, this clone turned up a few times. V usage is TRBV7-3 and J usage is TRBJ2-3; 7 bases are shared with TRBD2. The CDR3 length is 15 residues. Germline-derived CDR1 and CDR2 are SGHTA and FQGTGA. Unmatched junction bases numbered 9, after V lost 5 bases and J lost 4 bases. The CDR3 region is CASSRGGVASDTQYF. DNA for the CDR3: TGTGCCAGCAGCCGTGGGGGGGTTGCTTCAGATACGCAGTATTTT.

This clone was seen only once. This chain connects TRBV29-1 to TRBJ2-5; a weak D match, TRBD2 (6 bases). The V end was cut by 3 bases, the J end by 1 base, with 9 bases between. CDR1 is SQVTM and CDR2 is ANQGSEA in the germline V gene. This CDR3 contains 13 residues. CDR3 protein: CSVDSGSQETQYF. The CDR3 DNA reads TGCAGCGTTGATAGCGGAAGCCAAGAGACCCAGTACTTC. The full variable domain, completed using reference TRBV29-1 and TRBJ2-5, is SAVISQKPSRDICQRGTSLTIQCQVDSQVTMMFWYRQQPGQSLTLIATANQGSEATYESGFVIDKFPISRPNLTFSTLTVSNMSPEDSSIYLCSVDSGSQETQYFGPGTRLLVL.

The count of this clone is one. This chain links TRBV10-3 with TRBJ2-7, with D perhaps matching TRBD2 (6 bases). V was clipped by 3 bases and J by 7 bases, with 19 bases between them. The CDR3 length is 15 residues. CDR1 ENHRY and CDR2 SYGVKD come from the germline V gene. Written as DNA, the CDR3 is TGTGCCATCAGTGATCGGTTGACGGGACTCGGGGAGCAGTACTTC. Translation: CAISDRLTGLGEQYF.